The 20 T cell receptor beta chains below were found in one sample sequenced in a study of blood T cell repertoires in COVID-19. Clones were sequenced by immunoSEQ multiplex PCR, and TCRdb holds only the in-frame ones, with some missing. Of about 130,000 clones in the sample, around 87% were seen once. Sequenced material: peripheral blood. The source of these receptors is a woman in her forties or fifties who had recovered from COVID-19.

V is TRBV18 and J is TRBJ1-1; no clear D. From germline, CDR1 is KGHSH and CDR2 LQKENI. The length of the CDR3 is 14 residues. Trimming stripped 2 bases from V and 3 bases from J, with 10 bases between. The CDR3 nucleotides are TGTGCCAGCTCACCATATGCGGCCGACACTGAAGCTTTCTTT. Translating gives CASSPYAADTEAFF.

V usage is TRBV27 and J usage is TRBJ1-2, with D perhaps TRBD1 (5 bases). CDR1 is MNHEY and CDR2 is SMNVEV in the germline V gene (reference sequence). CDR3 length: 14 amino acids. Trimming took 1 base from V and 8 from J, leaving 14 bases between them. CDR3: CASSLYGQGGGYTF. The DNA of the CDR3 is TGTGCCAGCAGTTTATACGGGCAGGGAGGCGGCTACACCTTC.

The chain is built from TRBV5-6 and TRBJ2-7; D gene unclear. CDR3 length equals 13 residues. Germline CDR1 is SGHDT and CDR2 is YYEEEE. V was shortened by 3 bases and J by 2 bases, with 9 bases between the two germline ends. Written as DNA, the CDR3 is TGTGCCAGCAGCTCCGTTCGAGCCTACGAGCAGTACTTC. As protein: CASSSVRAYEQYF.

This sequence joins TRBV4-1 and TRBJ1-2; D is possibly TRBD1 (6 bases). The CDR3 loop spans 13 amino acids. Trimming cost V 4 bases and J 8 bases, with 14 bases left between them. CDR1 MGHRA and CDR2 YSYEKL come from the germline V gene. The CDR3 coding sequence is TGCGCCAGCAGCCCGGACAGTACCCGGGGCTACACCTTC. Amino acid sequence: CASSPDSTRGYTF.

The gene calls are TRBV5-1 and TRBJ2-5; 9 nucleotides align to TRBD1. CDR3 length: 15 residues. The germline CDR1 and CDR2 sequences are SGHRS and YFSETQ. Losses at the gene ends were 0 bases for V and 2 bases for J; bases not matched to a gene: 2. Written as DNA, the CDR3 is TGCGCCAGCAGCTTGGCAGGGACAGGGCAAGAGACCCAGTACTTC. Its translation: CASSLAGTGQETQYF.

V is TRBV9 and J is TRBJ1-6; TRBD1 might be the D (6 bases). The germline V gene has CDR1 SGDLS and CDR2 YYNGEE. V shed 0 bases and J shed 5 bases, with 12 bases lying between them. CDR3 size: 16 residues. The CDR3 DNA follows: TGTGCCAGCAGCGTAGACCCGCGGACAGATAATTCACCCCTCCACTTT. Its translation: CASSVDPRTDNSPLHF.

The table lists this clone with a few counts. The chain carries TRBV9 and TRBJ1-1; D might be TRBD1 (6 bases). Trimming took 4 bases from V and 5 from J, leaving 15 bases between them. The CDR3 is made up of 14 amino acids. Germline V lookup: CDR1 SGDLS, CDR2 YYNGEE. In DNA form, the CDR3 reads TGTGCCAGCAGCCCCCAAGGGGGACGGACTGAAGCTTTCTTT. It specifies CASSPQGGRTEAFF. The variable domain in full, with the rest retrieved from reference TRBV9 and TRBJ1-1, is DSGVTQTPKHLITATGQRVTLRCSPRSGDLSVYWYQQSLDQGLQFLIQYYNGEERAKGNILERFSAQQFPDLHSELNLSSLELGDSALYFCASSPQGGRTEAFFGQGTRLTVV.

This clone was seen more than once but under ten times. V gene TRBV19 combines with J gene TRBJ1-2, with 8 bases that match TRBD1. This CDR3 spans 12 amino acids. Per germline, CDR1 LNHDA and CDR2 SQIVND (reference sequence). V dropped 3 bases and J dropped 7; count of bases not matched to a gene: 1. In DNA form, the CDR3 reads TGTGCCAGTAGTATCAGGGGGCTTGGCTACACCTTC. As protein: CASSIRGLGYTF.

V is TRBV9 and J is TRBJ2-3, with 8 bases aligning to TRBD2. The CDR3 loop spans 16 amino acids. V shed 4 bases and J 3 bases; nucleotides not matched to a gene: 10. Germline V gene sequence: CDR1 SGDLS, CDR2 YYNGEE. The CDR3 reads CASSPSGAGGTDTQYF. CDR3 sequence (DNA): TGTGCCAGCAGCCCTTCCGGGGCGGGAGGAACAGATACGCAGTATTTT.

The chain recombines TRBV4-1 with TRBJ1-1, with no clear D. V was trimmed by 3 bases and J by 0 bases, leaving 5 bases between them. There are 13 residues in the CDR3. Germline V CDR1 and CDR2: MGHRA, YSYEKL. CDR3 coding DNA: TGCGCCAGCAGCCAGACAATGAACACTGAAGCTTTCTTT. Its protein is CASSQTMNTEAFF.

This chain uses TRBV19 with TRBJ2-3; TRBD2 agrees at 10 bases. Germline CDR1 and CDR2: LNHDA and SQIVND (reference sequence). The CDR3 length is 13 residues. V was pared by 5 bases and J by 7 bases, with 3 bases of the junction left unmatched. The CDR3 protein is CASSSSGGYTQYF. As DNA, the CDR3 is TGTGCCAGTAGTTCTAGCGGGGGATATACGCAGTATTTT.

The V call is TRBV30, the J call TRBJ2-2; 7 bases align to TRBD1. The CDR3 is 16 amino acids. Unmatched junction bases numbered 11, after V lost 2 bases and J lost 5 bases. Germline values: CDR1 GTSNPN, CDR2 SVGIG (reference sequence). The CDR3 nucleotides read TGTGCCTGGAGTTACCCCACGGGCAGGGGGACCGGGGAGCTGTTTTTT. Translating gives CAWSYPTGRGTGELFF.

The chain is built from TRBV24-1 and TRBJ2-5, with TRBD2 identical over 12 bases. The CDR3 is 15 residues long. V was pared by 4 bases and J by 1 base, with 0 bases of the junction left unmatched. The germline gives CDR1 KGHDR, CDR2 SFDVKD. The CDR3 coding sequence is TGTGCCACCAGTGAGACTAGCGGGGGCCAAGAGACCCAGTACTTC. Translated: CATSETSGGQETQYF.

The chain carries TRBV3-1 (or the pseudogene TRBV3-2) and TRBJ1-2; TRBD1 matches at 7 bases. Unmatched junction bases numbered 7, after V lost 0 bases and J lost 3 bases. The CDR3 totals 16 residues. The V gene's germline CDR1 is LGHDT and CDR2 YNNKEL (reference sequence). The CDR3 DNA sequence: TGTGCCAGCAGCCAAGAAGGGGGCGAATCCTACTATGGCTACACCTTC. It yields the protein CASSQEGGESYYGYTF.

V is TRBV3-1 (or the pseudogene TRBV3-2) and J is TRBJ2-2; 8 bases are a match to TRBD1. This CDR3 is built from 15 residues. Trimming took 5 bases from V and 2 from J; bases not matched to a gene: 4. CDR1 is LGHDT, CDR2 YNNKEL, per germline (reference sequence). CDR3 amino acids: CASSSGGSNTGELFF. The CDR3 nucleotides read TGTGCCAGCAGCTCAGGGGGCTCCAACACCGGGGAGCTGTTTTTT.

This sequence joins TRBV2 and TRBJ2-1, with D perhaps TRBD1 (5 bases). The germline V gene has CDR1 SNHLY and CDR2 FYNNEI. V lost 5 bases and J 3 bases, leaving 11 bases between the germline ends. This CDR3 is 14 amino acids long. The CDR3, as DNA: TGTGCCAGCAGTTTCCCGACAGACTACAATGAGCAGTTCTTC. This codes for CASSFPTDYNEQFF.

A few counts support this clone. The V and J genes are TRBV5-1 and TRBJ2-6, with D possibly matching TRBD1 (5 bases). Germline values: CDR1 SGHRS, CDR2 YFSETQ. The CDR3 has 17 amino acids. Deletions cut 2 bases from V and 4 bases from J, with 16 bases between. CDR3 sequence: CASSLGHQARGANVLTF. DNA of the CDR3: TGCGCCAGCAGCTTAGGACATCAGGCCCGCGGGGCCAACGTCCTGACTTTC.

The rearrangement joins TRBV3-1 (or the pseudogene TRBV3-2) to TRBJ2-2; D possibly corresponds to TRBD2 (6 bases). The germline V gene has CDR1 LGHDT and CDR2 YNNKEL (reference sequence). This CDR3 comprises 16 residues. V dropped 3 bases and J dropped 2 bases, with 13 bases sitting between them. CDR3 region: CASSQFLGGNTGELFF. CDR3 bases: TGTGCCAGCAGCCAGTTTCTGGGGGGTAACACCGGGGAGCTGTTTTTT.

This chain uses TRBV7-9 with TRBJ1-3; D not resolved. This CDR3 is built from 14 residues. CDR1 is SEHNR and CDR2 is FQNEAQ in the germline V gene (reference sequence). The V end was cut by 3 bases, the J end by 4 bases, with 10 bases between. The CDR3, as DNA: TGTGCCAGCAGCTTCAACCTACAGGGAAACACCATATATTTT. It translates to CASSFNLQGNTIYF.

The J gene is TRBJ2-1, the V gene TRBV5-4; 7 nucleotides line up with TRBD2. Germline lookup yields CDR1 SGHNT and CDR2 YYREEE (reference sequence). V shed 1 base, J shed 0 bases, and the junction held 4 bases outside the gene matches. There are 16 residues in the CDR3. The CDR3 reads CASSLRRGSSYNEQFF. For the CDR3, the DNA is TGTGCCAGCAGCTTGAGGCGGGGGAGCTCCTACAATGAGCAGTTCTTC.